This T cell receptor beta chain appears in the sequencing data of a study of blood T cell repertoires in COVID-19 (TCRdb year 2020). Regarding the study in general: Samples from collaborators originated in the United States, Italy and Spain and spanned both the acute and convalescent phases of COVID-19. Sample metadata almost always included a de-identified subject ID, COVID-19 status, age in years and sex. The prospective study material was composed of cDNA or gDNA derived from T cells, B-cell-depleted T cells, or PBMCs. Samples were obtained from the ongoing ImmuneRACE study (first 160 participants) and from 1,254 subjects provided by 6 global collaborators. Where available, HLA class I and class II types were taken from metadata supplied by the sample provider and were not determined by assay-based typing. The repertoires were made available in a free public database intended to serve as a resource for research on the immune response to SARS-CoV-2. Subjects who had been exposed to COVID-19, were actively infected with it, or had recovered from it provided the deeply sampled blood TCRbeta repertoires that made up the dataset.

Whole blood was collected in K2EDTA tubes by collaborating institutions according to the institutions' own protocols. For TCRbeta analysis, collaborators shipped samples in one of three forms: frozen whole blood, isolated PBMCs, or DNA extracted from either of those sample types. As for this clone: Its antigen remains unidentified. No clone much larger than this one lies a single base away; base qualities are absent.

The CDR3, from cysteine to phenylalanine, totals 13 residues. The retained sequence is limited to the CDR3, 39 bases, with the frame set at the first base. CDR1 and CDR2 are drawn from the germline V gene (reference sequence): SEHNR, FQNEAQ. Trimming takes 4 bases off V and 4 bases off J; junction bases not matched to a gene: 2. Study-wide findings and limitations: Clinical and demographic metadata were provided uncurated, with the amount varying by source and participant.

TCRbeta CDR3 regions were amplified from genomic DNA using the immunoSEQ Assay, a bias-controlled multiplex PCR. The authors' analysis ran thus. Within the assay, amplification of reference gene primers was used to estimate how many nucleated cells each sample contained. To quantify the absolute abundance of each unique TCRbeta CDR3 rearrangement, sequence reads were collapsed and filtered. For each sample, productive Simpson clonality was calculated by taking the square root of Simpson's diversity index across productive rearrangements. TCRdb provides this immuneACCESS table in a form limited to in-frame rearrangements. Some clones are lacking; in checked studies, under half of them reflect an unresolved V gene, and why the rest are absent is not known. The V and J calls and clone size were taken over from that table, and D and trimming were inferred from the DNA. In all, the sample holds roughly 250,000 clones, and 85% to 90% of those were seen once. 0.75% to 0.9% of the sample rests with the top ten.

Specimen: peripheral blood. The chain is encoded by TRBV7-9 joined to TRBJ2-7; TRBD1 lines up with 9 middle nucleotides. The TCR originated in a man aged 30 to 45 with acute or convalescent COVID-19. The CDR3 protein is CASSWGTGYEQYF. The nucleotide sequence reads as follows: TGTGCCAGCAGCTGGGGGACAGGGTACGAGCAGTACTTC.